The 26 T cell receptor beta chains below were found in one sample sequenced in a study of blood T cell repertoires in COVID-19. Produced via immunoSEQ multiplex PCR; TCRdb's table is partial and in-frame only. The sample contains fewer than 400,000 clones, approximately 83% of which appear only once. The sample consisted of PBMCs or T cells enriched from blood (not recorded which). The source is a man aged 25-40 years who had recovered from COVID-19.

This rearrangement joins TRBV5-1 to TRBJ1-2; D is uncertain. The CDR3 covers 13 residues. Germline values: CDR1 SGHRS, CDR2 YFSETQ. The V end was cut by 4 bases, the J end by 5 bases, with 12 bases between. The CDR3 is CASSPGVLYGYTF. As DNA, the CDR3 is TGCGCCAGCAGCCCCGGGGTATTATATGGCTACACCTTC.

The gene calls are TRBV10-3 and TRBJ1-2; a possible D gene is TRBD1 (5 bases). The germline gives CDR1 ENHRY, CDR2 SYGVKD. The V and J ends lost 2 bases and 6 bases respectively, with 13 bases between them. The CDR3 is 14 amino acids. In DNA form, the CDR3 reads TGTGCCATCAGTGAGCCGGGACGGGGGGATGGCTACACCTTC. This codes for CAISEPGRGDGYTF.

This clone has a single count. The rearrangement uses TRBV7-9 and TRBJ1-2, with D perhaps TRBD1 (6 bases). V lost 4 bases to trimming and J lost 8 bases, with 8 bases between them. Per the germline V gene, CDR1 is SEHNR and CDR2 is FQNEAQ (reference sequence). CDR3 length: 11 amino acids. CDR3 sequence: CASSYRDGYTF. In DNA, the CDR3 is TGTGCCAGCAGCTACAGGGACGGCTACACCTTC.

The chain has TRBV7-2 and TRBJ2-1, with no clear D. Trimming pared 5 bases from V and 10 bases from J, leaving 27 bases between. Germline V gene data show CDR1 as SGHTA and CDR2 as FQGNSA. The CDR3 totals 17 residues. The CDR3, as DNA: TGTGCCAGCAGCCCCATACCCCGACTGTCAATAGATAGGGAGCAGTTCTTC. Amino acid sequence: CASSPIPRLSIDREQFF.

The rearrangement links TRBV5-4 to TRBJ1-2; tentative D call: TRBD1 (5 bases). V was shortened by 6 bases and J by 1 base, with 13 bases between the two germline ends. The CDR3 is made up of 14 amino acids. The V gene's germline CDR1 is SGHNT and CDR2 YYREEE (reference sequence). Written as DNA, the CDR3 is TGTGCCAGCAAGGTGGACACAGTTAACTATGGCTACACCTTC. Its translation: CASKVDTVNYGYTF.

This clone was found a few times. The chain's CDR3 is CASSQDPSGPYEQYF. The CDR3, as DNA: TGCGCCAGCAGCCAAGATCCGTCAGGTCCCTACGAGCAGTACTTC. The chain is built from TRBV4-3 and TRBJ2-7; no clear D gene. Trimming left V 0 bases short and J 2 bases short, with 11 bases between. The CDR3 has 15 amino acids. CDR1 LGHNA and CDR2 YSLEER come from the germline V gene.

CDR3 protein: CASSLARPGDSYGYTF. The CDR3 nucleotides read TGCGCCAGCAGCTTGGCGAGGCCAGGGGATTCCTATGGCTACACCTTC. The chain links TRBV5-1 to TRBJ1-2; the D gene is possibly TRBD1 (6 bases). CDR1 and CDR2 (germline): SGHRS, YFSETQ. CDR3 size: 16 residues. V was shortened by 0 bases and J by 4 bases, with 16 bases between the two germline ends. The variable domain in full, completed from reference TRBV5-1 and TRBJ1-2, reads KAGVTQTPRYLIKTRGQQVTLSCSPISGHRSVSWYQQTPGQGLQFLFEYFSETQRNKGNFPGRFSGRQFSNSRSEMNVSTLELGDSALYLCASSLARPGDSYGYTFGSGTRLTVV.

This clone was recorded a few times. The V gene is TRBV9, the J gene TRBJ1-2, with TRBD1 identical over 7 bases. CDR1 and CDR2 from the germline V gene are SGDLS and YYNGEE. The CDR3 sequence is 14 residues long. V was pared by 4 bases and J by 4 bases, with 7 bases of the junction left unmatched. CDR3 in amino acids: CASSKTGDSYGYTF. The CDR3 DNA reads TGTGCCAGCAGCAAAACAGGGGATAGCTATGGCTACACCTTC.

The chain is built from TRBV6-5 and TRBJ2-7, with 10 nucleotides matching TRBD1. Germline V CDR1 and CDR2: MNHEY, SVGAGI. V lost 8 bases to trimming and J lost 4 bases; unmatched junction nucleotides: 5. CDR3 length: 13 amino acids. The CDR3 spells CASETGGWYEQYF. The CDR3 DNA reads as TGTGCCAGCGAGACAGGGGGCTGGTACGAGCAGTACTTC.

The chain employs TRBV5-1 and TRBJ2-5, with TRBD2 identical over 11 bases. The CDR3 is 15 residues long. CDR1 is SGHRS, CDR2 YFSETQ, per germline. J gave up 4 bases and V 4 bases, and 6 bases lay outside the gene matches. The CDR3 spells CASSAGTSGSETQYF. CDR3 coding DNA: TGCGCCAGCAGCGCCGGGACTAGCGGATCAGAGACCCAGTACTTC.

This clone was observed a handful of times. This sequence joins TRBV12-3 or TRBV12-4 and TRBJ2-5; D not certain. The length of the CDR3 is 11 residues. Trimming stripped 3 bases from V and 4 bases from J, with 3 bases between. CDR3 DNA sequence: TGTGCCAGCAGTTTCGGAGAGACCCAGTACTTC. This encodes CASSFGETQYF.

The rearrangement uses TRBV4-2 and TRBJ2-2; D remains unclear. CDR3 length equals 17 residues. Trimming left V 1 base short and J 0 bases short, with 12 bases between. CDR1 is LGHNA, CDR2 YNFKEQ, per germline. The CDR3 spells CASSQGSQPPNTGELFF. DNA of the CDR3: TGTGCCAGCAGCCAAGGATCACAACCTCCGAACACCGGGGAGCTGTTTTTT.

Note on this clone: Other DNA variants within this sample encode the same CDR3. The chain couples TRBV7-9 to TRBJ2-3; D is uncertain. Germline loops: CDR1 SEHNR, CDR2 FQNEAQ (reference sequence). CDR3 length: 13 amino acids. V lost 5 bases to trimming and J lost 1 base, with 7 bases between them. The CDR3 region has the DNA TGTGCCAGCAGCCGCCGGGGCACAGATACGCAGTATTTT. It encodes CASSRRGTDTQYF.

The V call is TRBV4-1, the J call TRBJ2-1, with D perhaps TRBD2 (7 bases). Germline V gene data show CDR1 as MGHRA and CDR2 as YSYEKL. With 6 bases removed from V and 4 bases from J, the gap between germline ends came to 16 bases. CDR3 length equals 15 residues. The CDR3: CASRRGGTRYNEQFF. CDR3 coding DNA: TGCGCCAGCAGAAGGGGGGGCACGCGGTACAATGAGCAGTTCTTC.

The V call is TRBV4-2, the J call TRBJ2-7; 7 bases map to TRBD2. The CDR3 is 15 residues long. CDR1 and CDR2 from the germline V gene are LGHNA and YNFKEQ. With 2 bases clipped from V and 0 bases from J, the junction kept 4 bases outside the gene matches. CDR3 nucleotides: TGTGCCAGCAGCCAAATGATAGCGGGCTCCTACGAGCAGTACTTC. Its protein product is CASSQMIAGSYEQYF.

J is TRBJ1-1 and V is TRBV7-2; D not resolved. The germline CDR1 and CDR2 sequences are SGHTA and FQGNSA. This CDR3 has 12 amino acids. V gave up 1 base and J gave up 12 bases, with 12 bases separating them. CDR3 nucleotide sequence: TGTGCCAGCAGCTTAGGCGCGTACGGGACTTTCTTT. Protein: CASSLGAYGTFF.

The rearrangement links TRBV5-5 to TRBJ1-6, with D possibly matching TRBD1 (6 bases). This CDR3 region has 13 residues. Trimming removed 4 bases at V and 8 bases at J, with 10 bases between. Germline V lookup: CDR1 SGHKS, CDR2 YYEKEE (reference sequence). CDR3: CASSIQGYSPLHF. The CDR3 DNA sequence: TGTGCCAGCAGCATACAGGGTTATTCACCCCTCCACTTT.

The CDR3 spells CSVEQGEKLFF. DNA for the CDR3: TGCAGCGTTGAACAGGGGGAAAAACTGTTTTTT. This chain links TRBV29-1 with TRBJ1-4; D perhaps matches TRBD1 (6 bases). Trimming shortened V by 2 bases and J by 8 bases, and 6 bases separated the two germline ends. The CDR3 runs to 11 residues. CDR1 is SQVTM and CDR2 is ANQGSEA in the germline V gene.

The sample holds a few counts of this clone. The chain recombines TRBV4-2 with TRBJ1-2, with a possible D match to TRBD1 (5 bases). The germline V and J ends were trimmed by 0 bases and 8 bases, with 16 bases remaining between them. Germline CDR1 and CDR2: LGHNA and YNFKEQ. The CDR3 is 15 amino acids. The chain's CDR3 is CASSQDNSRVGGYTF. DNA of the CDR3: TGTGCCAGCAGCCAAGATAACAGCAGGGTGGGAGGCTACACCTTC.

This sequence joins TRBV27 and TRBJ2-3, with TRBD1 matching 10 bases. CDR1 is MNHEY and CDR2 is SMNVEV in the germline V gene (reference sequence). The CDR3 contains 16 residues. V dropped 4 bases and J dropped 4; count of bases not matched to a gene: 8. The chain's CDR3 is CASSSRGTGVPDTQYF. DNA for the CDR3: TGTGCCAGCAGTTCCCGCGGGACAGGGGTACCAGATACGCAGTATTTT.

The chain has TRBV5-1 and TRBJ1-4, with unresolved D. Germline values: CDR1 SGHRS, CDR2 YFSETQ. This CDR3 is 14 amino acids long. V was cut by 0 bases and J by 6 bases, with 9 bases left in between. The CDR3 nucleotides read TGCGCCAGCAGCTTGGGGCGGTACGATGAAAAACTGTTTTTT. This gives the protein CASSLGRYDEKLFF.

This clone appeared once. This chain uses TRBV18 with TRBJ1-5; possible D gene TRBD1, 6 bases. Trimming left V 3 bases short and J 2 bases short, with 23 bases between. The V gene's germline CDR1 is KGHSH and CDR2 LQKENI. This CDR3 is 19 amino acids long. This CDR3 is CASSPRRGEGGAGNQPQHF. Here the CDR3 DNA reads TGTGCCAGCTCACCCCGCCGAGGGGAAGGGGGGGCAGGCAATCAGCCCCAGCATTTT.

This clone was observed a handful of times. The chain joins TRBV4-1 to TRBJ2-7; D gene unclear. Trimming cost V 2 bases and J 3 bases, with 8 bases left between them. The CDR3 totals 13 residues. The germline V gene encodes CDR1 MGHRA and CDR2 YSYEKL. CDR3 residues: CASSQFTGYEQYF. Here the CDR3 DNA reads TGCGCCAGCAGCCAATTTACGGGCTACGAGCAGTACTTC.

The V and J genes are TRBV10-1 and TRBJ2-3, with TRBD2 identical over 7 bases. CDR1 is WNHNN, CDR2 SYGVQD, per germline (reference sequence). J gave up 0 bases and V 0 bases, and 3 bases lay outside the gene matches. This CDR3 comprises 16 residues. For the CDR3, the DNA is TGCGCCAGCAGTGAGTCGGCTAGCGGAAGCACAGATACGCAGTATTTT. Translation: CASSESASGSTDTQYF.

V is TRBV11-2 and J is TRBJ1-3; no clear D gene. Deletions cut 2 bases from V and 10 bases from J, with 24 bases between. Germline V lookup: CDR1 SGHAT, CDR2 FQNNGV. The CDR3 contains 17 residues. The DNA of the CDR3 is TGTGCCAGCAGCTTAATTGGGGAGCCCCTCTCTCTGAGGACCATATATTTT. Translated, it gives CASSLIGEPLSLRTIYF.

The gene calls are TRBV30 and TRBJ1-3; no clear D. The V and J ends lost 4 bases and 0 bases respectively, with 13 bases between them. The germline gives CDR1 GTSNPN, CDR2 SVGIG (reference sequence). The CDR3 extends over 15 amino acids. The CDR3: CAWIGQAFSGNTIYF. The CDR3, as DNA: TGTGCCTGGATTGGGCAGGCCTTCTCTGGAAACACCATATATTTT.